This T cell receptor beta chain is drawn from a study of shared clonotypes between healthy human individuals. Points from the study as a whole: Rarefaction showed sorted-subset sequencing was incomplete despite large depth. The represented genetic and exposure-history diversity was limited by the small number of donors. With a handful of donors compared, 4% to 5% of naive CD4 clonotypes were shared. Memory subsets had estimated richness that was generally smaller than that of naive subsets.

The CDR3 loop spans 14 amino acids. Trimming removed 2 bases at V and 2 bases at J, with 10 bases between. CDR1 MGHDK and CDR2 SYGVNS come from the germline V gene. Comment on this clone: Its antigen is not identified.

The table came from immunoSEQ multiplex PCR; TCRdb's copy has only in-frame clones and leaves some out. The table includes some 580,000 clones, roughly 98% detected once. Naive CD8 cells lacked CD45RO and underwent positive selection for CCR7, leaving out terminally differentiated effector memory CD45RA+ cells. The TCR comes from a man aged 25-40 years in good health. This chain links TRBV25-1 with TRBJ2-7; a possible D gene is TRBD2 (5 bases). The sequencing input was naive CD8+ T cells sorted from blood. The CDR3 region is CASSERGIPYEQYF. DNA of the CDR3: TGTGCCAGCAGTGAACGAGGGATCCCCTACGAGCAGTACTTC.